This record covers a single T cell receptor beta chain. Here immunoSEQ multiplex PCR was the method, and the copy in TCRdb shows in-frame clones only, minus some. The sample contains tens of thousands of clones, 85% to 95% of which appear only once. The data are from a study of technical replicates of blood from four donors. The CDR3 covers 14 residues. Trimming removed 0 bases at V and 5 bases at J, with 7 bases between. In germline, CDR1 is LNHNV, CDR2 YYDKDF (reference sequence). The gene calls are TRBV15 and TRBJ1-4; no definite D call. The clonotype comes from a human donor in good health. Input material: T cells isolated from PBMCs. The CDR3 nucleotides are TGTGCCACCAGCAGAGATTTGACAAATGAAAAACTGTTTTTT. Encoded protein: CATSRDLTNEKLFF.